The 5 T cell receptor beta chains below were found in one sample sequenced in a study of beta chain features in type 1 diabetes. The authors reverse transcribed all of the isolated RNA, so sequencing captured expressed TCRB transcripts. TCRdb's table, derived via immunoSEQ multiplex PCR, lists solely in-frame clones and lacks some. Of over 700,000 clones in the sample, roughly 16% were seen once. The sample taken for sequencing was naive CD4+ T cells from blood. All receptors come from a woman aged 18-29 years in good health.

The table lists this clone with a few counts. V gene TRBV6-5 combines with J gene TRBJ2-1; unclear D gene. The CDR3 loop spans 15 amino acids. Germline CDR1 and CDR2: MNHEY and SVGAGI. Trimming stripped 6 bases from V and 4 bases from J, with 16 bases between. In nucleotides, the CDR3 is TGTGCCAGCAGGGGCTCCTGGACGACATACAATGAGCAGTTCTTC. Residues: CASRGSWTTYNEQFF.

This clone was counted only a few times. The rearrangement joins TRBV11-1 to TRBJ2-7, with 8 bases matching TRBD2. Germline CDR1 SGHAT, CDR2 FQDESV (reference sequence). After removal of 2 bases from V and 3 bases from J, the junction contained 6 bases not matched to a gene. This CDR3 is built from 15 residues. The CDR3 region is CASSLLAGLFYEQYF. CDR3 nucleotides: TGTGCCAGCAGCTTACTAGCGGGCTTATTCTACGAGCAGTACTTC.

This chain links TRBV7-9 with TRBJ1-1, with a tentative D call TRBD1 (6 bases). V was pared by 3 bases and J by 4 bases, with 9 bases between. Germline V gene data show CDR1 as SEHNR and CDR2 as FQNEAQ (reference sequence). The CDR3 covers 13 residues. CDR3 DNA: TGTGCCAGCAGCTTTGTAGGGGGCACTGAAGCTTTCTTT. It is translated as CASSFVGGTEAFF.

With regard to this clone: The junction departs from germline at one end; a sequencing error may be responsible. This CDR3 is CATSIAGVGTQYF. In DNA form, the CDR3 reads TGTGCCACCAGCATAGCGGGAGTAGGGACCCAGTACTTC. The chain employs TRBV7-3 and TRBJ2-5; TRBD2 matches at 9 bases. Germline assignment: CDR1 SGHTA and CDR2 FQGTGA. There are 13 residues in the CDR3. The full variable domain, in which reference TRBV7-3 and TRBJ2-5 provide the parts outside the CDR3, is GAGVSQTPSNKVTEKGKYVELRCDPISGHTALYWYRQSLGQGPEFLIYFQGTGAADDSGLPNDRFFAVRPEGSVSTLKIQRTERGDSAVYLCATSIAGVGTQYFGPGTRLLVL.

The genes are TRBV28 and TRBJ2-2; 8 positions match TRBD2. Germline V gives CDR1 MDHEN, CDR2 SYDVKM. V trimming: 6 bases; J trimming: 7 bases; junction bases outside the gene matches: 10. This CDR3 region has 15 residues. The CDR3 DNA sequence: TGTGCCAGCAGAAGACCGGGACTAGGAGGCGGGGAGCTGTTTTTT. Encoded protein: CASRRPGLGGGELFF.